Listed here are 13 T cell receptor beta chains from one sample, sequenced in a study of shared clonotypes between healthy human individuals (dated by TCRdb to about 2020). Receptor libraries were prepared by the immunoSEQ multiplex PCR assay. TCRdb obtained this table from immuneACCESS and retained in-frame rearrangements with V and J assigned. These tables miss some clones; where compared with another copy, unresolved V genes account for less than half of the shortfall, and the remainder is unexplained. The table for this sample lists hundreds of thousands of clones; around 78% of them were counted only once. The leading ten clones occupy around 1.8% of the sample. Sequencing was done on a sample of memory CD4+ T cells sorted from blood. The intended sense of this specimen's cell subset or site label: CD45RA-negative fraction. These receptor sequences come from a woman aged 25 to 39 in good health.

The chain joins TRBV5-4 to TRBJ2-5, with D uncertain. CDR1 is SGHNT and CDR2 is YYREEE in the germline V gene (reference sequence). Trimming removed 2 bases from V and 2 bases from J, with 7 bases in between. This CDR3 is built from 13 residues. CDR3 nucleotide sequence: TGTGCCAGCAGCTTCGAGAGTCAAGAGACCCAGTACTTC. Translation gives CASSFESQETQYF.

Note on this clone: This same CDR3 is encoded by further DNA sequences in the sample. V gene TRBV28 combines with J gene TRBJ2-7, with D possibly being TRBD1 (5 bases). Germline CDR1 reads MDHEN; CDR2 reads SYDVKM. The ends were cut back, 8 bases at V and 2 bases at J, with 10 bases in the middle. The CDR3 totals 12 residues. CDR3 sequence (DNA): TGTGCCAGCCGGCAGGGCGCCTACGAGCAGTACTTC. Residues: CASRQGAYEQYF. The full variable domain, in which reference TRBV28 and TRBJ2-7 provide the parts outside the CDR3, is DVKVTQSSRYLVKRTGEKVFLECVQDMDHENMFWYRQDPGLGLRLIYFSYDVKMKEKGDIPEGYSVSREKKERFSLILESASTNQTSMYLCASRQGAYEQYFGPGTRLTVT.

The chain has TRBV19 and TRBJ2-7; D possibly matches TRBD1 or TRBD2 (5 bases each). This CDR3 region has 16 residues. The germline V gene has CDR1 LNHDA and CDR2 SQIVND (reference sequence). Trimming stripped 1 base from V and 2 bases from J, with 15 bases between. CDR3 sequence reads: CASSIGAWDRAYEQYF. The CDR3 DNA follows: TGTGCCAGTAGTATAGGGGCTTGGGACCGAGCCTACGAGCAGTACTTC.

This clone came up a few times. The J gene is TRBJ2-7, the V gene TRBV5-1; TRBD2 matches at 10 bases. CDR1 is SGHRS and CDR2 is YFSETQ in the germline V gene. This CDR3 has 14 amino acids. The J segment lost 0 bases and the V segment lost 4 bases, leaving 1 base of the junction unmatched. The CDR3 region is CASSVAGGSYEQYF. Here the CDR3 DNA reads TGCGCCAGCAGCGTAGCGGGAGGCTCCTACGAGCAGTACTTC.

The chain is built from TRBV7-9 and TRBJ2-5; 12 nucleotides agree with TRBD2. Germline lookup yields CDR1 SEHNR and CDR2 FQNEAQ (reference sequence). The CDR3 runs 16 residues. The ends lost 4 bases at V and 2 bases at J; junction bases unmatched: 5. The CDR3 region has the DNA TGTGCCAGCAGCTCGGGACTAGCGGGCCCTCAAGAGACCCAGTACTTC. This codes for CASSSGLAGPQETQYF.

The chain recombines TRBV30 with TRBJ1-1; TRBD1 agrees at 8 bases. V shed 2 bases, J shed 9 bases, and the junction held 8 bases outside the gene matches. This CDR3 region has 13 residues. CDR1 is GTSNPN and CDR2 is SVGIG in the germline V gene (reference sequence). The CDR3 nucleotides read TGTGCCTGGAGTTCTGACAGGGGAGTTAAAGCTTTCTTT. This encodes CAWSSDRGVKAFF.

The chain employs TRBV1 and TRBJ2-4; the DNA was not used to check the table's D call, TRBD2. TRBV1 is recorded as a pseudogene. The CDR3 length is 19 residues. CDR3 loop: CTSSLPSGGMLLAKNIQYF. The DNA for the CDR3 is TGCACCAGCAGCCTCCCTAGCGGGGGGATGTTATTAGCCAAAAACATTCAGTACTTC.

The chain carries TRBV2 and TRBJ2-2; D may be TRBD1 (5 bases). V was shortened by 0 bases and J by 3 bases, with 8 bases between the two germline ends. The CDR3 loop spans 15 amino acids. The germline V gene has CDR1 SNHLY and CDR2 FYNNEI. In DNA, the CDR3 is TGTGCCAGCAGTGAAGCGGACACTTACACCGGGGAGCTGTTTTTT. Protein: CASSEADTYTGELFF.

This clone was counted only a few times. The chain carries TRBV7-9 and TRBJ1-2; TRBD1 agrees at 8 bases. With 6 bases clipped from V and 4 bases from J, the junction kept 4 bases outside the gene matches. The CDR3 is 13 amino acids. Germline V gene data show CDR1 as SEHNR and CDR2 as FQNEAQ (reference sequence). The CDR3, as DNA: TGTGCCAGCAGTCATGGACAGGGCTATGGCTACACCTTC. Its translation is CASSHGQGYGYTF. The complete variable domain, with remaining parts taken from reference TRBV7-9 and TRBJ1-2, reads DTGVSQNPRHKITKRGQNVTFRCDPISEHNRLYWYRQTLGQGPEFLTYFQNEAQLEKSRLLSDRFSAERPKGSFSTLEIQRTEQGDSAMYLCASSHGQGYGYTFGSGTRLTVV.

V usage is TRBV5-1 and J usage is TRBJ2-7, with D possibly TRBD2 on 6 matching bases. CDR3 length equals 15 residues. CDR1 and CDR2 (germline): SGHRS, YFSETQ. Trimming shortened V by 3 bases and J by 2 bases, and 15 bases separated the two germline ends. The CDR3 here is CASSWGDASTYEQYF. CDR3 sequence (DNA): TGCGCCAGCAGCTGGGGGGATGCGTCAACCTACGAGCAGTACTTC.

This clone has only one observation. Other DNA sequences in this sample translate to the same CDR3. This chain connects TRBV4-1 to TRBJ2-7, with TRBD2 matching 14 bases. This CDR3 region has 15 residues. CDR1 and CDR2 (germline): MGHRA, YSYEKL. Trimming at V came to 3 bases and at J to 2 bases, leaving 0 bases not matched to a gene. In nucleotides, the CDR3 is TGCGCCAGCAGCCAGGGACTAGCGGGAGCCTACGAGCAGTACTTC. Translated: CASSQGLAGAYEQYF.

This clone was detected once. This chain joins TRBV19 and TRBJ2-3; D may be TRBD1 (6 bases). The V and J ends lost 3 bases and 1 base respectively, with 11 bases between them. This CDR3 region has 15 residues. CDR1 and CDR2 (germline): LNHDA, SQIVND (reference sequence). The CDR3 sequence: CASSIGTTGTDTQYF. The CDR3 nucleotides are TGTGCCAGTAGTATCGGGACAACAGGCACAGATACGCAGTATTTT. Full variable domain (missing parts from reference TRBV19 and TRBJ2-3): DGGITQSPKYLFRKEGQNVTLSCEQNLNHDAMYWYRQDPGQGLRLIYYSQIVNDFQKGDIAEGYSVSREKKESFPLTVTSAQKNPTAFYLCASSIGTTGTDTQYFGPGTRLTVL.

CDR3 protein: CASSIRQGHQETQYF. In DNA form, the CDR3 reads TGTGCCAGCAGTATCCGACAGGGGCACCAAGAGACCCAGTACTTC. This rearrangement joins TRBV6-1 to TRBJ2-5; 8 positions match TRBD1. Germline-derived CDR1 and CDR2 are MNHNS and SASEGT. V trimming: 5 bases; J trimming: 0 bases; junction bases outside the gene matches: 5. This CDR3 comprises 15 residues.